One and the same sample provided the 23 T cell receptor beta chains below, sequenced in a study of shared clonotypes between healthy human individuals (dated by TCRdb to the early 2020s). For the CD8 naive samples, CD45RO-negative cells were positively selected for CCR7, yielding a CD45RA+CCR7+ population from which TemRA cells were excluded. Receptor libraries were prepared by the immunoSEQ multiplex PCR assay. TCRdb stores this immuneACCESS table with in-frame sequences only. Part of the clones is absent; in the studies checked, under half of the shortfall reflects unresolved V genes, and no reason is known for the rest. This sample holds millions of clones; about 95% were observed only once. 0.9% to 1.3% of the sample is held by the ten biggest clonotypes. The sequencing input was naive CD8+ T cells sorted from blood. The cell subset or site label, read with the paper, signifies: CD45RA+CCR7+. All receptors come from a man aged 18 to 30 in good health.

The V call is TRBV28, the J call TRBJ1-5, with D uncertain. CDR1 and CDR2 (germline): MDHEN, SYDVKM. V was shortened by 5 bases and J by 7 bases, with 9 bases between the two germline ends. This CDR3 has 12 residues. CDR3 DNA sequence: TGTGCCAGCAGTGATTCCGGGCAGCCCCAGCATTTT. Protein: CASSDSGQPQHF.

This sequence joins TRBV9 and TRBJ2-7; D is unresolved. V was clipped by 0 bases and J by 7 bases, with 11 bases between them. Germline V gene lookup returns CDR1 SGDLS and CDR2 YYNGEE. The CDR3 has 13 residues. Here the CDR3 reads CASSVAPDREQYF. CDR3 in DNA: TGTGCCAGCAGCGTAGCTCCGGATCGTGAGCAGTACTTC.

The gene calls are TRBV9 and TRBJ2-2, with D unclear. CDR1 and CDR2 (germline): SGDLS, YYNGEE. The CDR3 contains 14 residues. With 4 bases removed from V and 0 bases from J, the gap between germline ends came to 7 bases. The CDR3 region is CASSSVTNTGELFF. The CDR3 DNA reads TGTGCCAGCAGCTCGGTGACGAACACCGGGGAGCTGTTTTTT.

Here the CDR3 DNA reads TGTGCCAGCAGTCAAGTCGGAGGCTATAATTCACCCCTCCACTTT. Amino acid sequence: CASSQVGGYNSPLHF. The chain is built from TRBV27 and TRBJ1-6; no clear D gene. Germline V lookup: CDR1 MNHEY, CDR2 SMNVEV (reference sequence). The V end lost 5 bases, the J end lost 3 bases, and 11 bases lay between the germline ends. The CDR3 is made up of 15 amino acids.

The genes are TRBV10-2 and TRBJ2-2; possibly TRBD2 for D (6 bases). CDR1 is WSHSY and CDR2 is SAAADI in the germline V gene. Trimming removed 3 bases from V and 5 bases from J, with 16 bases in between. The CDR3 extends over 16 amino acids. CDR3 amino acids: CASSESGRAGTGELFF. In nucleotides, the CDR3 is TGCGCCAGCAGTGAAAGTGGCAGGGCGGGAACCGGGGAGCTGTTTTTT.

The chain joins TRBV5-1 to TRBJ2-7, with D unresolved. The V end lost 4 bases, the J end lost 2 bases, and 13 bases lay between the germline ends. This CDR3 is 14 amino acids long. Germline-derived CDR1 and CDR2 are SGHRS and YFSETQ. For the CDR3, the DNA is TGCGCCAGCAGCCCCCCAGGAAGTCCCTACGAGCAGTACTTC. As protein: CASSPPGSPYEQYF. Full variable domain (rest looked up from reference TRBV5-1 and TRBJ2-7): KAGVTQTPRYLIKTRGQQVTLSCSPISGHRSVSWYQQTPGQGLQFLFEYFSETQRNKGNFPGRFSGRQFSNSRSEMNVSTLELGDSALYLCASSPPGSPYEQYFGPGTRLTVT.

This rearrangement joins TRBV9 to TRBJ1-2, with D unclear. Germline V CDR1 and CDR2: SGDLS, YYNGEE. Trimming pared 3 bases from V and 0 bases from J, leaving 9 bases between. This CDR3 spans 14 amino acids. CDR3 sequence reads: CASSARNSNYGYTF. As DNA, the CDR3 is TGTGCCAGCAGCGCGAGGAACTCTAACTATGGCTACACCTTC. The variable domain in full, completed from reference TRBV9 and TRBJ1-2, reads DSGVTQTPKHLITATGQRVTLRCSPRSGDLSVYWYQQSLDQGLQFLIQYYNGEERAKGNILERFSAQQFPDLHSELNLSSLELGDSALYFCASSARNSNYGYTFGSGTRLTVV.

The V gene is TRBV6-5, the J gene TRBJ1-1, with 8 positions matching TRBD1. After removal of 7 bases from V and 1 base from J, the junction contained 2 bases not matched to a gene. Germline V gene lookup returns CDR1 MNHEY and CDR2 SVGAGI. The CDR3 is 13 amino acids. The CDR3 protein is CASTGTGNTEAFF. As DNA, the CDR3 is TGTGCCAGCACCGGGACAGGGAACACTGAAGCTTTCTTT.

The chain employs TRBV6-4 and TRBJ1-6; 9 nucleotides align to TRBD1. Germline CDR1 MRHNA, CDR2 SNTAGT. V was pared by 3 bases and J by 10 bases, with 1 base of the junction left unmatched. CDR3 length: 13 residues. The CDR3 coding sequence is TGTGCCAGCAGTGAGACAGGGGGATCACCCCTCCACTTT. Translating gives CASSETGGSPLHF.

The chain couples TRBV13 to TRBJ1-1; D unclear. The CDR3 covers 15 residues. The V gene's germline CDR1 is PRHDT and CDR2 FYEKMQ (reference sequence). With 1 base removed from V and 0 bases from J, the gap between germline ends came to 9 bases. This chain's CDR3 is CASSLDMMLNTEAFF. CDR3 DNA sequence: TGTGCCAGCAGCTTAGATATGATGTTGAACACTGAAGCTTTCTTT.

This clone appeared a single time. V and J are TRBV6-1 and TRBJ2-7, with TRBD2 identical over 10 bases. This CDR3 region has 15 residues. The junction had 5 bases not matched to a gene; V was cut back by 4 bases and J by 2 bases. The V gene's germline CDR1 is MNHNS and CDR2 SASEGT. The CDR3 coding sequence is TGTGCCAGCAGTGGTTTGGGACTAGCGACCTACGAGCAGTACTTC. This codes for CASSGLGLATYEQYF.

The chain uses TRBV28 and TRBJ1-2; D is perhaps TRBD1 (5 bases). Trimming shortened V by 4 bases and J by 3 bases, and 9 bases separated the two germline ends. CDR1 MDHEN and CDR2 SYDVKM come from the germline V gene. The CDR3 totals 13 residues. CDR3 sequence: CASSSGVDYGYTF. DNA of the CDR3: TGTGCCAGCAGTTCGGGGGTGGACTATGGCTACACCTTC.

This rearrangement joins TRBV2 to TRBJ1-3; possible D gene TRBD1, 5 bases. CDR1 is SNHLY and CDR2 is FYNNEI in the germline V gene. Trimming took 3 bases from V and 3 from J, leaving 15 bases between them. The CDR3 is 16 amino acids. The CDR3 nucleotides read TGTGCCAGCAGTGACCGGGGGGAGTCGCTTGGAAACACCATATATTTT. It specifies CASSDRGESLGNTIYF.

The rearrangement links TRBV2 to TRBJ1-4, with D perhaps matching TRBD1 (6 bases). The CDR3 has 15 amino acids. Germline V gene data show CDR1 as SNHLY and CDR2 as FYNNEI. With 1 base removed from V and 13 bases from J, the gap between germline ends came to 19 bases. CDR3 nucleotides: TGTGCCAGCAGTGAAGAACCAGGGGCGAATACGGGACTGTTTTTT. This translates into CASSEEPGANTGLFF.

V is TRBV4-1 and J is TRBJ2-7; no reliable D call. The germline V gene has CDR1 MGHRA and CDR2 YSYEKL. The V end lost 1 base, the J end lost 1 base, and 8 bases lay between the germline ends. The CDR3 totals 14 residues. The CDR3 loop reads CASSQVELSYEQYF. CDR3 DNA sequence: TGCGCCAGCAGCCAAGTAGAGCTATCCTACGAGCAGTACTTC.

The V gene is TRBV7-6, the J gene TRBJ2-7; D assignment may be TRBD1 or TRBD2 (5 bases each). Germline V gives CDR1 SGHVS, CDR2 FNYEAQ. This CDR3 is built from 15 residues. V shed 1 base and J shed 7 bases, with 17 bases lying between them. CDR3 residues: CASSLEVGVWGEQYF. CDR3 nucleotides: TGTGCCAGCAGCTTAGAAGTAGGGGTGTGGGGGGAGCAGTACTTC.

The CDR3 nucleotides read TGTGCCAGTATGGACCGAGCTTCCTACGAGCAGTACTTC. This gives the protein CASMDRASYEQYF. This rearrangement joins TRBV19 to TRBJ2-7; no reliable D call. CDR1 LNHDA and CDR2 SQIVND come from the germline V gene (reference sequence). The CDR3 has 13 amino acids. Trimming removed 7 bases from V and 1 base from J, with 11 bases in between.

The chain carries TRBV2 and TRBJ1-4, with no clear D. CDR1 is SNHLY, CDR2 FYNNEI, per germline. The CDR3 runs 18 residues. The V end lost 1 base, the J end lost 0 bases, and 15 bases lay between the germline ends. Written as DNA, the CDR3 is TGTGCCAGCAGTGAAGGGGTGCACCACCCTCCAACTAATGAAAAACTGTTTTTT. This translates into CASSEGVHHPPTNEKLFF.

This chain joins TRBV9 and TRBJ2-7, with 7 bases fitting TRBD2. CDR3 length equals 15 residues. From germline, CDR1 is SGDLS and CDR2 YYNGEE. Trimming cost V 0 bases and J 4 bases; bases outside gene matches: 7. The DNA for the CDR3 is TGTGCCAGCAGCGTAGGTCTAGCGGTGACTTACGAGCAGTACTTC. It yields the protein CASSVGLAVTYEQYF.

This sequence joins TRBV13 and TRBJ2-1; D not resolved. The V gene's germline CDR1 is PRHDT and CDR2 FYEKMQ (reference sequence). The CDR3 runs 16 residues. Trimming took off 1 base at V and 0 bases at J, with 10 bases between the two ends. CDR3 nucleotide sequence: TGTGCCAGCAGCTTAGAAGGTGGTAACTCCTACAATGAGCAGTTCTTC. This gives the protein CASSLEGGNSYNEQFF.

This chain connects TRBV5-1 to TRBJ2-3, with D possibly matching TRBD2 (5 bases). The CDR3 has 14 residues. V was pared by 0 bases and J by 6 bases, with 11 bases between. From germline, CDR1 is SGHRS and CDR2 YFSETQ. The CDR3 loop is CASSLEDSGDTQYF. CDR3 bases: TGCGCCAGCAGCTTGGAGGATTCGGGGGATACGCAGTATTTT. Looking up the rest from reference TRBV5-1 and TRBJ2-3 gives the full variable domain: KAGVTQTPRYLIKTRGQQVTLSCSPISGHRSVSWYQQTPGQGLQFLFEYFSETQRNKGNFPGRFSGRQFSNSRSEMNVSTLELGDSALYLCASSLEDSGDTQYFGPGTRLTVL.

The CDR3 coding sequence is TGCGCCAGCAGCTCATACGGGACAGGGACTAACTATGGCTACACCTTC. The encoded protein is CASSSYGTGTNYGYTF. J is TRBJ1-2 and V is TRBV5-1; 9 nucleotides agree with TRBD1. Germline loops: CDR1 SGHRS, CDR2 YFSETQ. After removal of 3 bases from V and 0 bases from J, the junction contained 6 bases not matched to a gene. The CDR3 runs 16 residues.

As regards this clone: The identical CDR3 is also encoded by other nucleotide sequences in the sample. The V gene is TRBV4-1, the J gene TRBJ1-4; D is uncertain. The CDR3 length is 12 residues. CDR1 and CDR2 (germline): MGHRA, YSYEKL. V lost 0 bases to trimming and J lost 8 bases, with 4 bases between them. CDR3: CASSQEGEKLFF. The CDR3, as DNA: TGCGCCAGCAGCCAAGAAGGCGAAAAACTGTTTTTT.